The 27 T cell receptor beta chains below come from one sample, sequenced in a study of blood T cell repertoires in COVID-19. Repertoires were generated with immunoSEQ multiplex PCR, while TCRdb's copy carries only in-frame clones and drops some. The table records fewer than 350,000 clones, 87% of them present only once. Material: PBMCs or T cells enriched from blood (not recorded which). The source of these receptors is a woman between 40 and 50 years old who had recovered from COVID-19.

V gene TRBV9 combines with J gene TRBJ1-2; tentatively, D is TRBD1 (5 bases). This CDR3 comprises 15 residues. V lost 4 bases, J lost 4 bases, and 17 bases lay in between. Germline V gene sequence: CDR1 SGDLS, CDR2 YYNGEE. CDR3 protein: CASSPTGGGSYGYTF. CDR3 coding DNA: TGTGCCAGCAGCCCAACCGGGGGGGGGAGCTATGGCTACACCTTC.

The chain combines TRBV5-4 with TRBJ2-2; D remains ambiguous. Germline V gene sequence: CDR1 SGHNT, CDR2 YYREEE (reference sequence). V was cut by 4 bases and J by 5 bases, with 9 bases left in between. The CDR3 extends over 13 amino acids. As DNA, the CDR3 is TGTGCCAGCAGCGCACCAGGAACCGGGGAGCTGTTTTTT. Protein: CASSAPGTGELFF.

V usage is TRBV19 and J usage is TRBJ2-1; TRBD1 agrees at 7 bases. The junction had 7 bases not matched to a gene; V was cut back by 8 bases and J by 9 bases. This CDR3 spans 12 amino acids. CDR1 is LNHDA, CDR2 SQIVND, per germline (reference sequence). CDR3 region: CASSETGFEQFF. CDR3 nucleotide sequence: TGTGCCAGTTCAGAGACAGGGTTTGAGCAGTTCTTC.

The chain couples TRBV19 to TRBJ2-1; 7 nucleotides line up with TRBD1. With V trimmed by 3 bases and J by 10 bases, 6 bases remained unmatched. The CDR3 length is 13 residues. Looked up from germline, CDR1 is LNHDA and CDR2 is SQIVND (reference sequence). The CDR3 coding sequence is TGTGCCAGTAGTATTCACAGGGGTGGGGAGCAGTTCTTC. It is translated as CASSIHRGGEQFF.

The chain has TRBV28 and TRBJ1-4, with 10 positions matching TRBD1. Germline trimming cut 5 bases from V and 7 bases from J; bases unmatched to any gene: 4. This CDR3 contains 14 residues. CDR1 is MDHEN, CDR2 SYDVKM, per germline. This CDR3 is CASSPGTGAEKLFF. CDR3 in DNA: TGTGCCAGCAGTCCTGGGACAGGGGCTGAAAAACTGTTTTTT.

The rearrangement uses TRBV5-1 and TRBJ2-7; TRBD1 matches 10 bases. Unmatched junction bases numbered 5, after V lost 3 bases and J lost 2 bases. Germline CDR1 reads SGHRS; CDR2 reads YFSETQ. This CDR3 has 15 residues. This CDR3 is CASSSGGTGAYEQYF. CDR3 coding DNA: TGCGCCAGCAGCTCCGGCGGGACAGGGGCCTACGAGCAGTACTTC.

This clone was recorded only once. The rearrangement uses TRBV3-1 (or the pseudogene TRBV3-2) and TRBJ2-2, with 12 bases lining up with TRBD2. Germline V gene sequence: CDR1 LGHDT, CDR2 YNNKEL (reference sequence). The CDR3 has 17 residues. V lost 4 bases, J lost 8 bases, and 11 bases stayed unmatched. The DNA of the CDR3 is TGTGCCAGCAGCCGAGACCTAGCGGGAGGGCCCAGAGGGGAGCTGTTTTTT. As protein: CASSRDLAGGPRGELFF.

This chain joins TRBV7-3 and TRBJ2-2, with a weak D call TRBD1 (6 bases). V lost 2 bases, J lost 5 bases, and 12 bases lay in between. The CDR3 totals 15 residues. Germline assignment: CDR1 SGHTA and CDR2 FQGTGA. The CDR3 DNA reads TGTGCCAGCAGCTTACAGGGGTATTCTACCGGGGAGCTGTTTTTT. This sequence encodes CASSLQGYSTGELFF.

The CDR3 bases are TGTGCCAGCAGACGGAATGCAGGGGACACCGGGGAGCTGTTTTTT. It encodes CASRRNAGDTGELFF. The chain joins TRBV5-4 to TRBJ2-2, with a weak D call TRBD1 (6 bases). CDR1 and CDR2 (germline): SGHNT, YYREEE (reference sequence). V shed 5 bases and J shed 3 bases, with 14 bases lying between them. The CDR3 loop spans 15 amino acids. The full variable domain, with the rest looked up from reference TRBV5-4 and TRBJ2-2, is ETGVTQSPTHLIKTRGQQVTLRCSSQSGHNTVSWYQQALGQGPQFIFQYYREEENGRGNFPPRFSGLQFPNYSSELNVNALELDDSALYLCASRRNAGDTGELFFGEGSRLTVL.

This chain connects TRBV15 to TRBJ1-2, with unresolved D. The CDR3 loop spans 14 amino acids. The germline gives CDR1 LNHNV, CDR2 YYDKDF (reference sequence). The germline V and J ends were trimmed by 3 bases and 4 bases, with 12 bases remaining between them. The CDR3 sequence is CATSSEARGYGYTF. For the CDR3, the DNA is TGTGCCACCAGCAGCGAAGCCCGTGGCTATGGCTACACCTTC.

This rearrangement joins TRBV10-2 to TRBJ2-1, with TRBD2 matching over 11 bases. V lost 5 bases and J lost 4; bases outside the gene matches: 7. CDR1 is WSHSY and CDR2 is SAAADI in the germline V gene. The CDR3 has 16 residues. CDR3 nucleotide sequence: TGCGCCAGCAGTTCTGGGACTAGCGGTCAATACAATGAGCAGTTCTTC. It yields the protein CASSSGTSGQYNEQFF.

The chain is built from TRBV28 and TRBJ2-1; D perhaps matches TRBD2 (6 bases). V was cut by 8 bases and J by 8 bases, with 19 bases left in between. Looked up from germline, CDR1 is MDHEN and CDR2 is SYDVKM. The CDR3 is 14 residues long. The CDR3 sequence: CASHLIGRVDEQFF. The CDR3 region has the DNA TGTGCCAGCCACCTTATCGGGAGAGTCGATGAGCAGTTCTTC.

The chain is built from TRBV4-3 and TRBJ1-2, with TRBD1 identical over 7 bases. CDR3 length equals 14 residues. Losses at the gene ends were 2 bases for V and 8 bases for J; bases not matched to a gene: 8. Germline V gene lookup returns CDR1 LGHNA and CDR2 YSLEER. Here the CDR3 reads CASSQSTGATGYTF. As DNA, the CDR3 is TGCGCCAGCAGCCAATCTACAGGGGCGACGGGCTACACCTTC.

The genes are TRBV30 and TRBJ1-4; D might be TRBD1 (5 bases). The CDR3 is 14 residues long. CDR1 is GTSNPN and CDR2 is SVGIG in the germline V gene (reference sequence). Trimming removed 0 bases from V and 5 bases from J, with 10 bases in between. CDR3 sequence reads: CAWSVSRVNEKLFF. CDR3 in DNA: TGTGCCTGGAGTGTAAGCAGGGTCAATGAAAAACTGTTTTTT.

The V call is TRBV11-2, the J call TRBJ2-2, with D tentatively TRBD1 (5 bases). The CDR3 is made up of 16 amino acids. V was trimmed by 4 bases and J by 5 bases, leaving 17 bases between them. Germline CDR1 reads SGHAT; CDR2 reads FQNNGV. Here the CDR3 reads CASSSGPGLGTGELFF. The CDR3 DNA follows: TGTGCCAGCAGCTCAGGACCAGGGCTCGGGACCGGGGAGCTGTTTTTT.

V usage is TRBV2 and J usage is TRBJ2-7, with 10 bases that match TRBD1. The length of the CDR3 is 15 residues. In germline, CDR1 is SNHLY, CDR2 FYNNEI. J lost 2 bases, V lost 4 bases, and 5 bases had no gene match. CDR3 sequence: CASSGTGGEAYEQYF. In DNA, the CDR3 is TGTGCCAGCAGTGGGACAGGGGGGGAGGCCTACGAGCAGTACTTC.

The chain links TRBV30 to TRBJ1-4; 8 bases are shared with TRBD1. The trim removed 5 bases at V and 3 bases at J, leaving 8 bases unmatched. Germline assignment: CDR1 GTSNPN and CDR2 SVGIG (reference sequence). The CDR3 extends over 15 amino acids. The CDR3 here is CAWGQGSNSNEKLFF. DNA for the CDR3: TGTGCCTGGGGACAGGGAAGCAATTCTAATGAAAAACTGTTTTTT.

The chain uses TRBV18 and TRBJ1-1; D remains unclear. With 3 bases removed from V and 6 bases from J, the gap between germline ends came to 8 bases. Germline V gene lookup returns CDR1 KGHSH and CDR2 LQKENI. The CDR3 length is 12 residues. The CDR3 coding sequence is TGTGCCAGCTCACCCGAGGGATCTGAAGCTTTCTTT. It encodes CASSPEGSEAFF.

In nucleotides, the CDR3 is TGTGCCAGCTCCTCGGACTATGGCTACACCTTC. Translated: CASSSDYGYTF. V gene TRBV12-3 or TRBV12-4 combines with J gene TRBJ1-2; D remains unclear. The CDR3 has 11 residues. V gave up 8 bases and J gave up 3 bases, with 7 bases separating them.

CDR3 amino acids: CASSPGNVAEKLFF. The CDR3 DNA follows: TGTGCCAGCAGCCCAGGGAACGTGGCTGAAAAACTGTTTTTT. The chain combines TRBV11-2 with TRBJ1-4; D possibly corresponds to TRBD1 (5 bases). V lost 5 bases to trimming and J lost 7 bases, with 14 bases between them. This CDR3 has 14 residues. Per the germline V gene, CDR1 is SGHAT and CDR2 is FQNNGV.

This chain's CDR3 is CASSPEQGSYEQYF. As DNA, the CDR3 is TGTGCCAGCAGCCCTGAACAGGGGTCCTACGAGCAGTACTTC. This chain uses TRBV4-2 with TRBJ2-7; 7 bases match TRBD1. The CDR3 runs to 14 residues. Trimming took 4 bases from V and 1 from J; bases not matched to a gene: 4. Germline assignment: CDR1 LGHNA and CDR2 YNFKEQ.

There are many counts of this clone. The V call is TRBV14, the J call TRBJ1-1, with D possibly being TRBD1 (5 bases). Trimming took off 4 bases at V and 4 bases at J, with 10 bases between the two ends. The length of the CDR3 is 13 residues. The germline gives CDR1 SGHDN, CDR2 FVKESK. CDR3 DNA sequence: TGTGCCAGCAGCCTTTTGGGGGGCACTGAAGCTTTCTTT. Translation gives CASSLLGGTEAFF.

The rearrangement joins TRBV7-2 to TRBJ1-2; 7 bases are shared with TRBD1. The germline gives CDR1 SGHTA, CDR2 FQGNSA. This CDR3 region has 15 residues. V gave up 5 bases and J gave up 2 bases; unmatched junction bases: 8. The CDR3 protein is CASSGQAGGNYGYTF. The DNA of the CDR3 is TGTGCCAGCAGCGGACAGGCTGGTGGGAACTATGGCTACACCTTC.

V and J are TRBV18 and TRBJ2-2; D remains unclear. Germline V lookup: CDR1 KGHSH, CDR2 LQKENI. The CDR3 spans 16 residues. Trimming took 1 base from V and 0 from J, leaving 9 bases between them. The chain's CDR3 is CASSPREEANTGELFF. The DNA for the CDR3 is TGTGCCAGCTCACCACGAGAGGAAGCGAACACCGGGGAGCTGTTTTTT.

V usage is TRBV5-1 and J usage is TRBJ1-6; perhaps TRBD1 as D (6 bases). V was pared by 6 bases and J by 7 bases, with 14 bases between. The CDR3 covers 14 residues. Germline V gives CDR1 SGHRS, CDR2 YFSETQ. The CDR3 nucleotides are TGCGCCAGCAAGGTGACAGGCCCAAATTCACCCCTCCACTTT. This translates into CASKVTGPNSPLHF.

The CDR3: CASSPGDTEAFF. The CDR3 bases are TGTGCCAGCAGCCCAGGGGATACTGAAGCTTTCTTT. V and J are TRBV7-9 and TRBJ1-1; TRBD1 is a possible D gene (6 bases). The V end was cut by 5 bases, the J end by 5 bases, with 9 bases between. The CDR3 has 12 residues. Germline CDR1 SEHNR, CDR2 FQNEAQ (reference sequence).

The chain uses TRBV3-1 (or the pseudogene TRBV3-2) and TRBJ2-3; D is ambiguous. This CDR3 is built from 11 residues. V lost 8 bases to trimming and J lost 5 bases, with 8 bases between them. Germline V lookup: CDR1 LGHDT, CDR2 YNNKEL (reference sequence). The CDR3 spells CASSELDTQYF. The CDR3, as DNA: TGTGCCAGCTCGGAGCTAGATACGCAGTATTTT.